This passage covers 14 T cell receptor beta chains from one sample sequenced in a study of shared clonotypes between healthy human individuals. Sequenced by immunoSEQ multiplex PCR; TCRdb stores in-frame clones only, minus some. The sample lists hundreds of thousands of clones; around 78% were seen once. Source material: PBMCs. The receptors were sampled from a woman aged 40-49 years in good health. Some clones in this sample may be carry-over from other donors' samples.

This chain's CDR3 is CASSERGGVPGKNEQFF. CDR3 sequence (DNA): TGCGCCAGCAGTGAGCGGGGGGGGGTACCCGGCAAGAATGAGCAGTTCTTC. The chain recombines TRBV10-2 with TRBJ2-1, with 8 nucleotides matching TRBD2. This CDR3 contains 17 residues. The J segment lost 7 bases and the V segment lost 2 bases, leaving 13 bases of the junction unmatched. Germline assignment: CDR1 WSHSY and CDR2 SAAADI.

The chain recombines TRBV7-8 with TRBJ1-2; D not resolved. Germline values: CDR1 SGHVS, CDR2 FQNEAQ. The CDR3 extends over 17 amino acids. V lost 6 bases, J lost 1 base, and 21 bases lay in between. This chain's CDR3 is CASSHLLRYRLNYGYTF. CDR3 sequence (DNA): TGTGCCAGCAGTCACCTGCTTAGGTACAGACTTAACTATGGCTACACCTTC.

The chain couples TRBV7-9 to TRBJ1-1; D is undetermined. Germline V CDR1 and CDR2: SEHNR, FQNEAQ (reference sequence). The V gene lost 5 bases and the J gene lost 1 base, with 8 bases spanning the gap. CDR3 size: 13 residues. DNA of the CDR3: TGTGCCAGCAGCCTCGTTACGAACACTGAAGCTTTCTTT. It yields the protein CASSLVTNTEAFF.

The chain couples TRBV11-2 to TRBJ1-2, with D perhaps matching TRBD1 (5 bases). CDR1 and CDR2 from the germline V gene are SGHAT and FQNNGV. The germline V and J ends were trimmed by 5 bases and 4 bases, with 20 bases remaining between them. The CDR3 spans 16 residues. For the CDR3, the DNA is TGTGCCAGCAGCCCTCCTGATGGGGGACGGGTCTATGGCTACACCTTC. Amino acids: CASSPPDGGRVYGYTF.

The chain uses TRBV5-5 and TRBJ2-3; 7 bases align to TRBD2. Germline V CDR1 and CDR2: SGHKS, YYEKEE (reference sequence). Trimming at V came to 3 bases and at J to 2 bases, leaving 3 bases not matched to a gene. This CDR3 has 14 amino acids. CDR3 in DNA: TGTGCCAGCAGCTCTAGGGACTACACAGATACGCAGTATTTT. Translation: CASSSRDYTDTQYF.

The chain recombines TRBV29-1 with TRBJ1-1; D gene uncertain. The germline V gene encodes CDR1 SQVTM and CDR2 ANQGSEA. This CDR3 has 14 amino acids. Trimming cost V 4 bases and J 0 bases, with 12 bases left between them. CDR3 coding DNA: TGCAGCGTTGGGGCCAGAGCCATGAACACTGAAGCTTTCTTT. It is translated as CSVGARAMNTEAFF. Based on the CDR3 plus reference TRBV29-1 and TRBJ1-1, the full variable domain is SAVISQKPSRDICQRGTSLTIQCQVDSQVTMMFWYRQQPGQSLTLIATANQGSEATYESGFVIDKFPISRPNLTFSTLTVSNMSPEDSSIYLCSVGARAMNTEAFFGQGTRLTVV.

The chain links TRBV19 to TRBJ2-7, with 8 bases matching TRBD2. Unmatched junction bases numbered 10, after V lost 9 bases and J lost 3 bases. Germline V CDR1 and CDR2: LNHDA, SQIVND (reference sequence). CDR3 length: 14 residues. In DNA, the CDR3 is TGTGCCAGCAAACCCCGGGCGGGAGGCTACGAGCAGTACTTC. It yields the protein CASKPRAGGYEQYF. Together with reference TRBV19 and TRBJ2-7, the CDR3 gives the full variable domain: DGGITQSPKYLFRKEGQNVTLSCEQNLNHDAMYWYRQDPGQGLRLIYYSQIVNDFQKGDIAEGYSVSREKKESFPLTVTSAQKNPTAFYLCASKPRAGGYEQYFGPGTRLTVT.

The rearrangement uses TRBV15 and TRBJ1-2; D possibly corresponds to TRBD1 (5 bases). Trimming cost V 0 bases and J 7 bases, with 21 bases left between them. The CDR3 extends over 17 amino acids. Germline V gene lookup returns CDR1 LNHNV and CDR2 YYDKDF (reference sequence). The CDR3 reads CATSRDRSTAPGAGYTF. The DNA of the CDR3 is TGTGCCACCAGCAGAGATAGGTCGACAGCCCCGGGCGCTGGCTACACCTTC. The full variable domain, in which reference TRBV15 and TRBJ1-2 provide the parts outside the CDR3, is DAMVIQNPRYQVTQFGKPVTLSCSQTLNHNVMYWYQQKSSQAPKLLFHYYDKDFNNEADTPDNFQSRRPNTSFCFLDIRSPGLGDTAMYLCATSRDRSTAPGAGYTFGSGTRLTVV.

This clone showed up just once. The genes are TRBV4-1 and TRBJ1-4; 9 bases are a match to TRBD1. CDR3 length equals 19 residues. After removal of 4 bases from V and 0 bases from J, the junction contained 12 bases not matched to a gene. Germline loops: CDR1 MGHRA, CDR2 YSYEKL. In DNA form, the CDR3 reads TGCGCCAGCAGCCTAGAGGACAGGGGCCTCCCTACAACTAATGAAAAACTGTTTTTT. Translating it yields CASSLEDRGLPTTNEKLFF.

Remarks on this clone: This may be a read error, as it is one base from a much larger clone. The genes are TRBV6-5 and TRBJ2-7, with 8 bases lining up with TRBD2. The CDR3 length is 15 residues. CDR1 is MNHEY and CDR2 is SVGAGI in the germline V gene. The CDR3 loop reads CASSSTGTSTYEQHF. The CDR3 DNA sequence: TGTGCCAGCAGCAGCACCGGGACTAGTACTTACGAGCAGCACTTC.

The chain employs TRBV7-3 and TRBJ2-3; maybe TRBD1 (6 bases). With 6 bases removed from V and 4 bases from J, the gap between germline ends came to 17 bases. CDR1 is SGHTA, CDR2 FQGTGA, per germline. This CDR3 region has 15 residues. DNA of the CDR3: TGTGCCAGCAGTTATATCCACGAGGGGGCAGATACGCAGTATTTT. Its protein product is CASSYIHEGADTQYF.

The rearrangement links TRBV4-2 to TRBJ2-1, with 7 bases fitting TRBD2. Germline CDR1 reads LGHNA; CDR2 reads YNFKEQ. The CDR3 consists of 14 residues. Trimming cost V 5 bases and J 6 bases; bases outside gene matches: 7. The DNA for the CDR3 is TGTGCCAGCAGCTTAGAGCTAGCGGCCAATGAGCAGTTCTTC. Residues: CASSLELAANEQFF.

As for this clone: A far larger clone is off by one base, so a read error is likely. V and J are TRBV30 and TRBJ1-2; maybe TRBD1 (5 bases). V was pared by 5 bases and J by 8 bases, with 12 bases between. Germline V gives CDR1 GTSNPN, CDR2 SVGIG (reference sequence). This CDR3 contains 11 residues. As DNA, the CDR3 is TGTGCCTGGGGACACTCCCGGGGCTACACCTTC. This gives the protein CAWGHSRGYTF.

Note on this clone: This may stem from a read error, because a much larger clone lies one nucleotide away. Because the CDR3's place on the DNA is in doubt, the DNA is left out and the CDR3 is given as listed by TCRdb. The J gene is TRBJ2-6, the V gene TRBV25-1; the table's D call of TRBD1 was not tested on the DNA. Germline CDR1 reads MGHDK; CDR2 reads SYGVNS. The CDR3 is 17 residues long, counting both termini. This CDR3 reads CASSEVGTGTGANVPTF.